This TCR beta chain is from a study of identical twins. Regarding the study as a whole: It was possible that invariant MAIT and iNKT cells partly confounded the zero-insertion analyses. A cross-sectional statistical analysis, not follow-up of the same donors, supported the conclusions.

MiXCR, run by TCRdb on the 5' RACE reads, gives a single entry per CDR3 protein. Of 650,000 to 750,000 distinct CDR3 sequences listed, 21% are singletons. This clonotype occurred a few times. Its antigen is undetermined. The V gene's germline CDR1 is ENHRY and CDR2 SYGVKD. The V end lost 10 bases, the J end lost 2 bases, and 15 bases lay between the germline ends. This CDR3 is 14 amino acids long. The data were also submitted as part of a second study, on T cells expressing NK-cell markers. From that second work: Source material for TCR beta repertoires consisted of sorted CD3+CD56+NKG2C+, CD3+CD56+NKG2C- and CD3+CD56-NKG2C+ T cells. Each of 5 to 7 donors carried dominant NKG2C+ clonotypes accounting for about 1.0-7.0% of CD8+ T cells.

The V call is TRBV10-3, the J call TRBJ1-5, with D possibly being TRBD1 (6 bases). Sample: PBMCs. This TCR derives from a woman between 18 and 29 years old in good health. The chain's CDR3 is CATGKTGGNQPQHF. The CDR3 DNA follows: TGTGCCACGGGGAAGACAGGCGGCAATCAGCCCCAGCATTTT.